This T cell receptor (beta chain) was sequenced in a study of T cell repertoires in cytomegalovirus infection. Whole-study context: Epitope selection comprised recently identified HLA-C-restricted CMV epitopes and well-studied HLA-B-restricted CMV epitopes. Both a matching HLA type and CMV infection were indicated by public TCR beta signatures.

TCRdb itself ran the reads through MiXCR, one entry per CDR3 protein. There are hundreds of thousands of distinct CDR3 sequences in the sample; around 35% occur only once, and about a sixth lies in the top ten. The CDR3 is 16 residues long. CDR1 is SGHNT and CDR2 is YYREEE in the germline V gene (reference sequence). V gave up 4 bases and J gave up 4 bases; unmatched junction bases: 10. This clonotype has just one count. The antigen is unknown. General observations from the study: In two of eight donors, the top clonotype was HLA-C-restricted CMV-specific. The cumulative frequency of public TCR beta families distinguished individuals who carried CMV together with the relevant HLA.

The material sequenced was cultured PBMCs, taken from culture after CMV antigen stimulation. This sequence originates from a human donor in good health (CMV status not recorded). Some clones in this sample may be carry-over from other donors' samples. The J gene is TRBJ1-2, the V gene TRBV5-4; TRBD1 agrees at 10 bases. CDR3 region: CASSGTGTGVRYGYTF. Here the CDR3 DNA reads TGTGCCAGCAGCGGGACCGGGACAGGGGTTCGCTATGGCTACACCTTC. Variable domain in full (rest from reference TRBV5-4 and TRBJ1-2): ETGVTQSPTHLIKTRGQQVTLRCSSQSGHNTVSWYQQALGQGPQFIFQYYREEENGRGNFPPRFSGLQFPNYSSELNVNALELDDSALYLCASSGTGTGVRYGYTFGSGTRLTVV.